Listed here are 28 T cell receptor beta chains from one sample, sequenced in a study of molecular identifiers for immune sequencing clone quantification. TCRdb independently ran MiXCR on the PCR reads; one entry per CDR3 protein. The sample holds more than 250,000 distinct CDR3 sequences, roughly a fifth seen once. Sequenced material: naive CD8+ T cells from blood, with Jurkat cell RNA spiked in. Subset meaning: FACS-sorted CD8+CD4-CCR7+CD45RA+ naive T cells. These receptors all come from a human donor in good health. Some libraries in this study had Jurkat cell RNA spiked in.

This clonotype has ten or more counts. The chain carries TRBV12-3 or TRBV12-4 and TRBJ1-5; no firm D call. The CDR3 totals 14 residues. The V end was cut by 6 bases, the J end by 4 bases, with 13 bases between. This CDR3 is CASRPGGFNQPQHF. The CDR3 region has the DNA TGTGCCAGCAGACCCGGAGGGTTTAATCAGCCCCAGCATTTT.

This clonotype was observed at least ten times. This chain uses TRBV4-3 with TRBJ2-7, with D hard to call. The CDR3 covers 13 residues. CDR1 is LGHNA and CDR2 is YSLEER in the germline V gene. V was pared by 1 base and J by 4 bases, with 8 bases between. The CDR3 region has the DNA TGCGCCAGCAGCCAAGGGTACCCTTACGAGCAGTACTTC. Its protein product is CASSQGYPYEQYF.

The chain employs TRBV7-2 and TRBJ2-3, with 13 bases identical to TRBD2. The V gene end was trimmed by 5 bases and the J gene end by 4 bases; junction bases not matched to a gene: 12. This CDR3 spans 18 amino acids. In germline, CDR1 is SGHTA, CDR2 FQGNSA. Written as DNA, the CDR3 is TGTGCCAGCAGCGATGGGACTAGCGGGATTTCGGAATCAGATACGCAGTATTTT. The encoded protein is CASSDGTSGISESDTQYF.

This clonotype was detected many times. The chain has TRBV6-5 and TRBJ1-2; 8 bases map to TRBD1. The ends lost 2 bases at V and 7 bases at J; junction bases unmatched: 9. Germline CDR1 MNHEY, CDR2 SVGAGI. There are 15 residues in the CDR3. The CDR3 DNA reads TGTGCCAGCAGTTACACAGGCCAGGGGGCGGGTGGCTACACCTTC. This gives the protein CASSYTGQGAGGYTF.

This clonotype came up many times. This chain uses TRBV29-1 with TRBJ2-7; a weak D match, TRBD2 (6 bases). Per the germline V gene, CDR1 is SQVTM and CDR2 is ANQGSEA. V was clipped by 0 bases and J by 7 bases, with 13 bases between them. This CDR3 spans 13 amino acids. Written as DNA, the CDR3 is TGCAGCGTTGAAGATGGGCCTGGGGGGGAGCAGTACTTC. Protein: CSVEDGPGGEQYF.

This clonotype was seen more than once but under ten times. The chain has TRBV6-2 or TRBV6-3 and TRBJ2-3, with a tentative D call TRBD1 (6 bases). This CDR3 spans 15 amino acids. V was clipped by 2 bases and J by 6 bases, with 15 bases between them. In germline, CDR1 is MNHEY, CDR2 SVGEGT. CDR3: CASSYIGGWADTQYF. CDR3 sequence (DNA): TGTGCCAGCAGTTACATTGGGGGCTGGGCGGATACGCAGTATTTT.

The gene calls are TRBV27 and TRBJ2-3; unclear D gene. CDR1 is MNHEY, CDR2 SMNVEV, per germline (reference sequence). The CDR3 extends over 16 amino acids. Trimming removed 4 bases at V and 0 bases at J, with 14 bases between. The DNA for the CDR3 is TGTGCCAGCAGTTCAACTGATTCTCCTAGCACAGATACGCAGTATTTT. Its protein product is CASSSTDSPSTDTQYF.

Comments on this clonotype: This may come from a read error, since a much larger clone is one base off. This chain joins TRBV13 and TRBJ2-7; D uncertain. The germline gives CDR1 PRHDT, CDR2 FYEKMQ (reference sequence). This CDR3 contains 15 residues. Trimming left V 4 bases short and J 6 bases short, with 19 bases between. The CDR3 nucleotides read TGTGCCAGCAGCTCCGGGCAGGCGGCATGGTCCGAGCAGTACTTC. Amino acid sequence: CASSSGQAAWSEQYF. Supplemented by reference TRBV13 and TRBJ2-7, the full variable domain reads AAGVIQSPRHLIKEKRETATLKCYPIPRHDTVYWYQQGPGQDPQFLISFYEKMQSDKGSIPDRFSAQQFSDYHSELNMSSLELGDSALYFCASSSGQAAWSEQYFGPGTRLTVT.

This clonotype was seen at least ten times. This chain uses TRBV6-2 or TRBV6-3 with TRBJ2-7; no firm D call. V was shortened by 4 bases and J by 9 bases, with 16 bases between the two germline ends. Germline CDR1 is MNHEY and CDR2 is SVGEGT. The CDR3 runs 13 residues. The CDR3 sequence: CASSSSASPGQYF. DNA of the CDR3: TGTGCCAGCAGTTCATCAGCTTCCCCCGGGCAGTACTTC.

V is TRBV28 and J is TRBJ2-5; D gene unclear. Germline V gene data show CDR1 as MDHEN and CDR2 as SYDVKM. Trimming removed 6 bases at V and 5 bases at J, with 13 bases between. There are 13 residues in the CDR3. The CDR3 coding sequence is TGTGCCAGCAGCACACACTTGGAGGAGACCCAGTACTTC. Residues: CASSTHLEETQYF.

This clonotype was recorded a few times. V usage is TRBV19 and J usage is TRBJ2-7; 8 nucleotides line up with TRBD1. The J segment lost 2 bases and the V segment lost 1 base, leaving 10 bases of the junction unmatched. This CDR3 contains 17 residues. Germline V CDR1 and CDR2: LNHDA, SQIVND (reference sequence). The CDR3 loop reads CASSIATGTGLTYEQYF. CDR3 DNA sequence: TGTGCCAGTAGTATAGCTACCGGGACAGGACTAACCTACGAGCAGTACTTC. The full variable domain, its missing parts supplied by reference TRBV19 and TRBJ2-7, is DGGITQSPKYLFRKEGQNVTLSCEQNLNHDAMYWYRQDPGQGLRLIYYSQIVNDFQKGDIAEGYSVSREKKESFPLTVTSAQKNPTAFYLCASSIATGTGLTYEQYFGPGTRLTVT.

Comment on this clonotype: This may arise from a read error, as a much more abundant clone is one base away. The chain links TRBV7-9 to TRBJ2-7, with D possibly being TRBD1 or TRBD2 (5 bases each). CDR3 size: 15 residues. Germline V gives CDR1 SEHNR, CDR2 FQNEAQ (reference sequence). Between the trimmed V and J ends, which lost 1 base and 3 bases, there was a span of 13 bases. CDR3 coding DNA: TGTGCCAGCAGCTTAGGGGGCGGGTCGTACTACGAGCAGTACTTC. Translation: CASSLGGGSYYEQYF. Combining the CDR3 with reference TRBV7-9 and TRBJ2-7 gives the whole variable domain DTGVSQNPRHKITKRGQNVTFRCDPISEHNRLYWYRQTLGQGPEFLTYFQNEAQLEKSRLLSDRFSAERPKGSFSTLEIQRTEQGDSAMYLCASSLGGGSYYEQYFGPGTRLTVT.

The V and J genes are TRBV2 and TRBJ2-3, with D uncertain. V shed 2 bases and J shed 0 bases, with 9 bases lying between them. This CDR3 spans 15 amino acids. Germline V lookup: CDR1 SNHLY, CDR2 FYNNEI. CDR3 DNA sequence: TGTGCCAGCAGTGAATGGGCAGAAAGCACAGATACGCAGTATTTT. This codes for CASSEWAESTDTQYF.

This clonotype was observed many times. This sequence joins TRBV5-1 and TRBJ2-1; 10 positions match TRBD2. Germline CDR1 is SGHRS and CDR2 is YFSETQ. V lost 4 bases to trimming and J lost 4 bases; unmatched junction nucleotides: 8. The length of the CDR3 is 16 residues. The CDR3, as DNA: TGCGCCAGCAGCCACTCTAGCGGGGGTTATTACAATGAGCAGTTCTTC. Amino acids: CASSHSSGGYYNEQFF.

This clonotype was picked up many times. CDR3 sequence reads: CATPPDRGPWEQYF. CDR3 bases: TGTGCCACCCCCCCCGACAGGGGGCCTTGGGAGCAGTACTTC. The chain is built from TRBV5-4 and TRBJ2-7; 10 positions agree with TRBD1. Unmatched junction bases numbered 13, after V lost 9 bases and J lost 7 bases. Germline V lookup: CDR1 SGHNT, CDR2 YYREEE (reference sequence). The CDR3 consists of 14 residues.

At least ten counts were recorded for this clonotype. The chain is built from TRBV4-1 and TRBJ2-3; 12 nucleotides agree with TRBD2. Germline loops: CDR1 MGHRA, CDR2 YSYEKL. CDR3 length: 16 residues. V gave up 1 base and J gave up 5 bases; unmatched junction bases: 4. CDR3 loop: CASSQASGGAGDTQYF. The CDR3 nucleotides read TGCGCCAGCAGCCAAGCTAGCGGGGGGGCAGGAGATACGCAGTATTTT.

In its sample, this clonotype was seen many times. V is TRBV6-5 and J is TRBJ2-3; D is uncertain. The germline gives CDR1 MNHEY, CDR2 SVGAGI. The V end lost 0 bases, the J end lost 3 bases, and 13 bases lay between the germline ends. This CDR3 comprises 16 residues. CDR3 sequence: CASSYSVLVLTDTQYF. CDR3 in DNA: TGTGCCAGCAGTTACTCGGTTTTGGTGTTAACAGATACGCAGTATTTT.

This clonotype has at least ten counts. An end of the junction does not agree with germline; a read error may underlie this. CDR3 region: CSVQDIGFTAEAFF. CDR3 coding DNA: TGCAGCGTTCAAGATATCGGGTTTACTGCTGAAGCTTTCTTT. The chain uses TRBV29-1 and TRBJ1-1; D remains unclear. Per the germline V gene, CDR1 is SQVTM and CDR2 is ANQGSEA. The CDR3 totals 14 residues.

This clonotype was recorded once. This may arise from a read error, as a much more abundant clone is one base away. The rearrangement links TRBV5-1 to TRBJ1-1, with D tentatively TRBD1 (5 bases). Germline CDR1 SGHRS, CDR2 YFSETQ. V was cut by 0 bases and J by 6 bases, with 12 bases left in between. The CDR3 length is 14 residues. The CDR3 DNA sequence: TGCGCCAGCAGCTTGGACTCCTGGGGCGCTGAAGCTTTCTTT. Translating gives CASSLDSWGAEAFF.

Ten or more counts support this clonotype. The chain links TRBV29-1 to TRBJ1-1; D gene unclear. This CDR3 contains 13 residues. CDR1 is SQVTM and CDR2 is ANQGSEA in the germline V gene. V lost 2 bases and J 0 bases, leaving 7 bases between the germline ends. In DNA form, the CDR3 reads TGCAGCGTTGAACGGGAGATGAACACTGAAGCTTTCTTT. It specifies CSVEREMNTEAFF. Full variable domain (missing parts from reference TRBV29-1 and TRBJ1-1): SAVISQKPSRDICQRGTSLTIQCQVDSQVTMMFWYRQQPGQSLTLIATANQGSEATYESGFVIDKFPISRPNLTFSTLTVSNMSPEDSSIYLCSVEREMNTEAFFGQGTRLTVV.

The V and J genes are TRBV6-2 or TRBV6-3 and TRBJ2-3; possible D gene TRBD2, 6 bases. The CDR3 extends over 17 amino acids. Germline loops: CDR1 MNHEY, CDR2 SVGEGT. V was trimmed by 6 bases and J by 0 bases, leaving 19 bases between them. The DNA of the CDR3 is TGTGCCAGCAGAAAGTGGAGCGGGCCAGAGAGCACAGATACGCAGTATTTT. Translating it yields CASRKWSGPESTDTQYF.

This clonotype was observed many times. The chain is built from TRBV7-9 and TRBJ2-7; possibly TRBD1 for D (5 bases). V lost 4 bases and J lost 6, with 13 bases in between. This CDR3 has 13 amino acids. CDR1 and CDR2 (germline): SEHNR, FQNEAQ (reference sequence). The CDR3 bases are TGTGCCAGCAGCTCACGAACAGGTGCCGAGCAGTACTTC. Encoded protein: CASSSRTGAEQYF.

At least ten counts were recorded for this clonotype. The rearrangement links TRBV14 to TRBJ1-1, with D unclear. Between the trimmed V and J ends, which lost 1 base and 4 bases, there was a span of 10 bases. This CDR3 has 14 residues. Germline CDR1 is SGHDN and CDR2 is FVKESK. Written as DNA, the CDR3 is TGTGCCAGCAGCCAAGTTAACGGGTTCACTGAAGCTTTCTTT. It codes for CASSQVNGFTEAFF.

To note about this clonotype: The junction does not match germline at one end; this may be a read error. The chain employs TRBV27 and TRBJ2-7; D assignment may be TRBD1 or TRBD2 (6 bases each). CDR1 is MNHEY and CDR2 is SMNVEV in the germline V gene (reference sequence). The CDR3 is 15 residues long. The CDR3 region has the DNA TGTGCCAGCAGTTACCAGTTCGGGGGCGCCTACAAGCAGTACTTC. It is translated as CASSYQFGGAYKQYF.

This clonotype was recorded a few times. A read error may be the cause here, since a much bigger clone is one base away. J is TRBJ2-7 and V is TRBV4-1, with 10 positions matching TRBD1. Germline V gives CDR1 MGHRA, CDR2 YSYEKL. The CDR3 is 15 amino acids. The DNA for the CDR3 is TGCGCCAGCAGCCAACGAGACAGGGGGCAATACGAGCAGCACTTC. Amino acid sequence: CASSQRDRGQYEQHF.

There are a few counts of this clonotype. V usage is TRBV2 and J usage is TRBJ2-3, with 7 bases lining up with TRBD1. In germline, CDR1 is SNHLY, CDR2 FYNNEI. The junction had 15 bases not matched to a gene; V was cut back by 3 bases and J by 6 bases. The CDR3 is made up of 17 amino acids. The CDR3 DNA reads TGTGCCAGCAGTGACCCCCAGGGGGTTTGGGGGCAGGATACGCAGTATTTT. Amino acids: CASSDPQGVWGQDTQYF.

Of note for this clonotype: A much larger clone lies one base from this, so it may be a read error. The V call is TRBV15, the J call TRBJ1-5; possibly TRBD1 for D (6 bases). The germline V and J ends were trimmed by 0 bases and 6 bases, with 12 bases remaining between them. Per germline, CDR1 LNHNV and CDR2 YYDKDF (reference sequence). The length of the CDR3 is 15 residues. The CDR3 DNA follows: TGTGCCACCAGCAGAGACGGGGGGCTGGGTCAGCCCCAGCATTTT. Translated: CATSRDGGLGQPQHF.

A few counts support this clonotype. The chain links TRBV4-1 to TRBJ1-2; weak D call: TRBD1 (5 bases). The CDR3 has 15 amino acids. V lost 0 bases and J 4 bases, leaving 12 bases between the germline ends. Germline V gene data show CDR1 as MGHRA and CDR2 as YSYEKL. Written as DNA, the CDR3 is TGCGCCAGCAGCCAAGAGGGGGAAATATCCTATGGCTACACCTTC. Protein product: CASSQEGEISYGYTF.